The entry below describes one TCR beta chain. Its recognized antigen is unknown. One base away there is no much larger clone; base qualities are not given. Instrument used: Illumina NovaSeq 6000. Using 5'RACE with constant-segment primers, TCRalpha and TCRbeta cDNA libraries were constructed, with sample barcodes and unique molecular identifiers added in the process. Trizol reagent was used to extract RNA from every sample. Libraries were amplified in two PCR steps, with a second sample barcode and Illumina TruSeq adapters added in the second step. Libraries were sequenced on an Illumina NovaSeq with 2 x 150 bp paired-end reads. As for the original processing: The reads were demultiplexed and collapsed into UMI-guided consensus sequences using migec v1.2.7. With mixcr v2.1.11, UMI consensuses were aligned to TRA and TRB V and J templates and assembled into clonotypes. Clonotypes were classified as expanded or contracted when called significant by both edgeR and NoisET, with noise models trained on biological replicates. For edgeR calls, the thresholds were a false discovery rate-adjusted p below 0.01 and a log2 fold-change of 1. As an exploratory analysis of dynamics, max-normalized trajectories of the 1000 most abundant clonotypes were examined with PCA combined with hierarchical clustering. Each responding clone was given a CD4 or CD8 phenotype based on the CD4+ and CD8+ repertoires, which had been sequenced separately. TCRdb handled the public reads itself, with Q25 trimming in fastp and clone calling in MiXCR, and kept productive beta chains. Each entry is one CDR3 protein sequence, shown with its most common DNA and genes. The V and J calls were determined by TCRdb, not by the authors. Across this sample there are 560,000 or so distinct CDR3 sequences, with roughly 17% seen only once. The biggest ten clones account for about 8.6% of the sample.

The data stem from a study of T-cell memory formation after mild COVID-19 (dated by TCRdb to about 2021). Background on the whole study: TCR sequence clusters from the two donors were largely donor specific. Longitudinal TCRalpha and TCRbeta repertoire sequencing tracked T-cell clones expanding and contracting after mild COVID-19 in a couple of donors. Two young, previously healthy adult volunteers made up the cohort, one male and one female. What the work shows at the level of the full study, not this receptor alone: Contracting CD4+ clones turned up mainly in the CM and EM memory subsets, whereas EMRA was where CD8+ clones were enriched. SARS-CoV-2 specificity of the second-wave clones peaking on day 37 was not confirmed. Balanced CD4/CD8 phenotypes were observed for clones contracting from day 15 to 85, whereas a bias towards CD4+ was observed for a second wave of clones expanding from day 15 to 37. Some responding clones were found in pre-infection memory, which suggests that pre-existing cross-reactive memory T cells took part in the SARS-CoV-2 response. The study included only a couple of mild cases, and larger cohorts that include severe cases with pre-infection samples were judged to be necessary.

Reading from cysteine to phenylalanine, the CDR3 counts 18 amino acids. The CDR3 DNA has 54 bases and is translated from base 1. Trimming leaves V shorter by 4 bases and J shorter by 7 bases, with the junction holding 15 bases beyond the gene matches. Ficoll-Paque density gradient centrifugation was used to isolate PBMCs. This TCR was recovered from an adult woman who had mild COVID-19 (a few samples of this study predate the infection). The sample titles of this study are shuffled in the database, so cell type and time point are left out; the donor was told from shared clones. The rearranged segments are TRBV12-3 or TRBV12-4 and TRBJ2-2; 10 bases in between match TRBD2. The sequenced material came from PBMCs or a T cell subset sorted from them (not recorded which). The DNA is TGTGCCAGCAGTTCCTCGGGGGGGCTAGCGGGAGCGGTCGGGGAGCTGTTTTTT. Its amino acids are CASSSSGGLAGAVGELFF.